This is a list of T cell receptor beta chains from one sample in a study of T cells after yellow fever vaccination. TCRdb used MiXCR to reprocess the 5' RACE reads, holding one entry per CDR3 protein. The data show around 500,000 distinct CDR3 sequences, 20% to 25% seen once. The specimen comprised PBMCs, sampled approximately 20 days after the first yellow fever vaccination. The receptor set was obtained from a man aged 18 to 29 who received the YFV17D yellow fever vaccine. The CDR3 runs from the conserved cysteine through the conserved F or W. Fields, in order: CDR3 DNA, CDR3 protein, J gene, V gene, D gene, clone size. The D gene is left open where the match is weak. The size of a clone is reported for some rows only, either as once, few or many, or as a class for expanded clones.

TGTGCCAGCAGTTACTATACAGGCAGTAGCTCCTACGAGCAGTACTTC CASSYYTGSSSYEQYF TRBJ2-7 TRBV6-5 NA NA
TGTGCCAGTACCCCGAGAAACAGTCCCTACGAGCAGTACTTC CASTPRNSPYEQYF TRBJ2-7 TRBV19 NA few
TGCGCCAGCAGCCAAGAGGGGCTTGTGGAAAAACTGTTTTTT CASSQEGLVEKLFF TRBJ1-4 TRBV4-1 NA few
TGTGCCACCAGTGACTACAACTGGGCAGTCAATGAGCAGTTCTTC CATSDYNWAVNEQFF TRBJ2-1 TRBV24-1 NA few
TGTGCCATCAGTAGGTCGGGGGACTCTGGGGCCAACGTCCTGACTTTC CAISRSGDSGANVLTF TRBJ2-6 TRBV10-3 NA NA
TGTGCCAGCAGTTTCTCCGCCGAGCCCCAGCATTTT CASSFSAEPQHF TRBJ1-5 TRBV12-3/TRBV12-4 NA NA
TGTGCCAGCAGCTTTCCCGCTAGCGGGGGGACCGGGGAGCTGTTTTTT CASSFPASGGTGELFF TRBJ2-2 TRBV5-4 TRBD2 few
TGTGCCAGCAGCCCAGGGGTAGGGGCGGCTTCACCCCTCCACTTT CASSPGVGAASPLHF TRBJ1-6 TRBV7-2 NA many
TGCAGTGCTAGACGGGGTTCGAACACCGGGGAGCTGTTTTTT CSARRGSNTGELFF TRBJ2-2 TRBV20-1 NA few
TGTGCCAGCTCCCCGCTCGGGGCAGAGCAGTACTTC CASSPLGAEQYF TRBJ2-7 TRBV18 NA few
TGTGCCAGCAGCGGGTTAGCCTTCATGAACACTGAAGCTTTCTTT CASSGLAFMNTEAFF TRBJ1-1 TRBV9 NA few
TGTGCCACCAGTGATTTGTCGGGACCTAGCACAGATACGCAGTATTTT CATSDLSGPSTDTQYF TRBJ2-3 TRBV24-1 NA few
TGTGCCAGCAGGCCCGGGACAGGGGGCATTTACGAGCAGTACTTC CASRPGTGGIYEQYF TRBJ2-7 TRBV6-1 TRBD1 NA
TGCGCCAGCAGCGAGGGGACAGCTAATCAGCCCCAGCATTTT CASSEGTANQPQHF TRBJ1-5 TRBV5-1 TRBD1 NA
TGTGCCAGCAGCCAACTTGGGGGTTCTAACTATGGCTACACCTTC CASSQLGGSNYGYTF TRBJ1-2 TRBV3-1 NA few
TGCGCCAGCAGCCAAGATATCGAGACTGGCACAGATACGCAGTATTTT CASSQDIETGTDTQYF TRBJ2-3 TRBV4-3 NA NA
TGTGCCAGCAGCTTGAGGCCGCCCTCTGGGTCTAATGAAAAACTGTTTTTT CASSLRPPSGSNEKLFF TRBJ1-4 TRBV5-5 NA few